These 26 T cell receptor beta chains came from one sample sequenced in a study of T cells in Graves' hyperthyroidism and ophthalmopathy. Authors of the study amplified TCR beta CDR3 regions from RNA transcripts. The HTBI primer set served for first-round RT-PCR of the TCR CDR3. TCRdb reprocessed the multiplex PCR reads with MiXCR, giving one entry per CDR3 protein. The table records approximately 560,000 distinct CDR3 sequences, 35% to 55% of them present only once. Sequences were obtained from peripheral blood or thyroid tissue (not recorded which). The receptors come from a woman between 18 and 30 years old with Graves' hyperthyroidism.

The V gene is TRBV7-9, the J gene TRBJ1-6; 7 bases line up with TRBD1. V lost 6 bases to trimming and J lost 6 bases; unmatched junction nucleotides: 5. The CDR3 covers 14 residues. The germline CDR1 and CDR2 sequences are SEHNR and FQNEAQ (reference sequence). The DNA for the CDR3 is TGTGCCAGCAGTATGACAGGGTTTAATTCACCCCTCCACTTT. It translates to CASSMTGFNSPLHF.

This clonotype was detected many times. V is TRBV7-9 and J is TRBJ1-2, with 8 nucleotides matching TRBD1. The CDR3 is 12 residues long. V shed 5 bases, J shed 12 bases, and the junction held 8 bases outside the gene matches. In germline, CDR1 is SEHNR, CDR2 FQNEAQ (reference sequence). The CDR3 sequence: CASSLGQGVNTF. The CDR3, as DNA: TGTGCCAGCAGCCTCGGACAGGGTGTCAACACCTTC.

The J gene is TRBJ1-1, the V gene TRBV2, with 7 bases identical to TRBD1. The CDR3 contains 13 residues. Germline CDR1 SNHLY, CDR2 FYNNEI. The V gene end was trimmed by 7 bases and the J gene end by 2 bases; junction bases not matched to a gene: 4. Written as DNA, the CDR3 is TGTGCCAGCAAGGGGACAGCCAACACTGAAGCTTTCTTT. Translating it yields CASKGTANTEAFF.

The rearrangement uses TRBV7-2 and TRBJ1-4; 9 bases are a match to TRBD1. V dropped 1 base and J dropped 7; count of bases not matched to a gene: 7. The CDR3 is made up of 16 amino acids. CDR1 is SGHTA and CDR2 is FQGNSA in the germline V gene. The CDR3, as DNA: TGTGCCAGCAGCTTAGACGGGACAGGGCGAGGTGAAAAACTGTTTTTT. It translates to CASSLDGTGRGEKLFF.

This clonotype was seen a few times. The chain combines TRBV7-8 with TRBJ2-2; 7 nucleotides line up with TRBD2. This CDR3 contains 16 residues. Per germline, CDR1 SGHVS and CDR2 FQNEAQ. V was clipped by 5 bases and J by 1 base; unmatched bases: 7. The CDR3 DNA is TGTGCCAGCAGCACGGCGACTAGCATGAACACCGGGGAGCTGTTTTTT. Its protein is CASSTATSMNTGELFF.

The rearrangement uses TRBV7-8 and TRBJ2-7, with a possible D match to TRBD2 (5 bases). The length of the CDR3 is 14 residues. Trimming took 3 bases from V and 6 from J, leaving 15 bases between them. The germline CDR1 and CDR2 sequences are SGHVS and FQNEAQ. Written as DNA, the CDR3 is TGTGCCAGCAGCTTGTCACTAGATGGCCGCGAGCAGTACTTC. Translation gives CASSLSLDGREQYF.

This chain joins TRBV19 and TRBJ1-1; D is undetermined. There are 12 residues in the CDR3. Deletions cut 3 bases from V and 7 bases from J, with 9 bases between. Germline V gives CDR1 LNHDA, CDR2 SQIVND (reference sequence). This chain's CDR3 is CASSMREGEAFF. The CDR3 nucleotides are TGTGCCAGTAGTATGCGGGAGGGTGAAGCTTTCTTT. Filled out from reference TRBV19 and TRBJ1-1, the complete variable domain reads DGGITQSPKYLFRKEGQNVTLSCEQNLNHDAMYWYRQDPGQGLRLIYYSQIVNDFQKGDIAEGYSVSREKKESFPLTVTSAQKNPTAFYLCASSMREGEAFFGQGTRLTVV.

This clonotype was counted ten times or more. The genes are TRBV15 and TRBJ2-5; the D is unclear. Per germline, CDR1 LNHNV and CDR2 YYDKDF (reference sequence). This CDR3 is built from 15 residues. V was pared by 1 base and J by 2 bases, with 11 bases between. CDR3 in amino acids: CATSRVMGTQETQYF. The DNA for the CDR3 is TGTGCCACCAGCAGAGTGATGGGAACTCAAGAGACCCAGTACTTC.

V and J are TRBV2 and TRBJ2-7, with D possibly TRBD2 on 6 matching bases. V dropped 6 bases and J dropped 4 bases, with 16 bases sitting between them. Germline V lookup: CDR1 SNHLY, CDR2 FYNNEI. The CDR3 runs to 14 residues. The CDR3 spells CASSARRASYEQYF. CDR3 coding DNA: TGTGCCAGCAGCGCGAGGAGGGCCAGTTACGAGCAGTACTTC.

In this sample, this clonotype turned up a few times. The chain recombines TRBV5-5 with TRBJ1-5; D unclear. Per germline, CDR1 SGHKS and CDR2 YYEKEE (reference sequence). This CDR3 spans 15 amino acids. V was shortened by 4 bases and J by 5 bases, with 16 bases between the two germline ends. CDR3 loop: CASSTGVQTHQPQHF. The CDR3 DNA sequence: TGTGCCAGCAGCACCGGTGTACAAACGCATCAGCCCCAGCATTTT.

This clonotype has a count of ten or more. The rearrangement joins TRBV19 to TRBJ2-5; D perhaps matches TRBD2 (6 bases). V was pared by 4 bases and J by 7 bases, with 19 bases between. The CDR3 runs 15 residues. Germline assignment: CDR1 LNHDA and CDR2 SQIVND (reference sequence). The CDR3 sequence is CASSTARAGFMTQYF. CDR3 DNA: TGTGCCAGTAGTACCGCTCGGGCGGGATTTATGACCCAGTACTTC.

This clonotype was picked up many times. This CDR3 is CAISDSAGAFKTQYF. CDR3 DNA sequence: TGTGCCATCAGTGATTCAGCGGGAGCCTTTAAGACCCAGTACTTC. The genes are TRBV10-3 and TRBJ2-5; 8 bases are shared with TRBD2. With 3 bases clipped from V and 6 bases from J, the junction kept 9 bases outside the gene matches. The CDR3 totals 15 residues. Germline CDR1 is ENHRY and CDR2 is SYGVKD.

This clonotype was counted a few times. The chain combines TRBV5-1 with TRBJ2-7, with unresolved D. CDR1 is SGHRS and CDR2 is YFSETQ in the germline V gene. Deletions cut 0 bases from V and 3 bases from J, with 10 bases between. The CDR3 spans 14 residues. CDR3 coding DNA: TGCGCCAGCAGCTTGGGGCAGCACTTCTACGAGCAGTACTTC. Translated: CASSLGQHFYEQYF. Based on the CDR3 plus reference TRBV5-1 and TRBJ2-7, the full variable domain is KAGVTQTPRYLIKTRGQQVTLSCSPISGHRSVSWYQQTPGQGLQFLFEYFSETQRNKGNFPGRFSGRQFSNSRSEMNVSTLELGDSALYLCASSLGQHFYEQYFGPGTRLTVT.

A few counts support this clonotype. The rearrangement uses TRBV25-1 and TRBJ1-2, with 7 positions matching TRBD1. Trimming removed 2 bases from V and 4 bases from J; junction bases left unmatched: 13. The CDR3 has 17 amino acids. From germline, CDR1 is MGHDK and CDR2 SYGVNS. CDR3 DNA: TGTGCCAGCAGTGAAGGAGGGTACGGGACAGACATCTATGGCTACACCTTC. Its translation: CASSEGGYGTDIYGYTF.

This clonotype was counted ten times or more. V usage is TRBV12-3 or TRBV12-4 and J usage is TRBJ1-5; D is undetermined. The CDR3 totals 12 residues. The ends were cut back, 5 bases at V and 7 bases at J, with 9 bases in the middle. Here the CDR3 DNA reads TGTGCCAGCAGTCCCGTGAGGCAGCCCCAGCATTTT. This encodes CASSPVRQPQHF.

This clonotype has more than one count but fewer than ten. This may be a read error, as it is one base from a much larger clone. The chain joins TRBV5-4 to TRBJ1-5; D not resolved. This CDR3 contains 12 residues. CDR1 and CDR2 (germline): SGHNT, YYREEE (reference sequence). V gave up 2 bases and J gave up 4 bases, with 4 bases separating them. This chain's CDR3 is CASSFENQPQHF. DNA for the CDR3: TGTGCCAGCAGCTTCGAGAATCAGCCCCAGCATTTT.

The gene calls are TRBV10-3 and TRBJ1-2; 8 nucleotides agree with TRBD1. The CDR3 consists of 15 residues. The V segment lost 6 bases and the J segment 2 bases; nucleotides outside the gene matches: 8. Germline V gene sequence: CDR1 ENHRY, CDR2 SYGVKD. CDR3 nucleotides: TGTGCCATCAGACCCACGGACAGGGTAAACTATGGCTACACCTTC. Residues: CAIRPTDRVNYGYTF.

The gene calls are TRBV20-1 and TRBJ1-2; no clear D. Looked up from germline, CDR1 is DFQATT and CDR2 is SNEGSKA (reference sequence). This CDR3 contains 17 residues. V was shortened by 0 bases and J by 2 bases, with 19 bases between the two germline ends. The CDR3 bases are TGCAGTGCTAGAGACATCCTGGACGGAACCTTAAACTATGGCTACACCTTC. Amino acids: CSARDILDGTLNYGYTF.

In this sample, this clonotype turned up many times. The chain joins TRBV7-2 to TRBJ1-4, with 8 bases that match TRBD1. The CDR3 has 14 residues. CDR1 is SGHTA, CDR2 FQGNSA, per germline. Trimming took 4 bases from V and 8 from J; bases not matched to a gene: 6. The CDR3 spells CASSSDREDEKLFF. Here the CDR3 DNA reads TGTGCCAGCAGCTCGGACAGGGAGGACGAAAAACTGTTTTTT. The full variable domain, its missing parts supplied by reference TRBV7-2 and TRBJ1-4, is GAGVSQSPSNKVTEKGKDVELRCDPISGHTALYWYRQSLGQGLEFLIYFQGNSAPDKSGLPSDRFSAERTGGSVSTLTIQRTQQEDSAVYLCASSSDREDEKLFFGSGTQLSVL.

This clonotype was found a few times. The V gene is TRBV5-1, the J gene TRBJ1-5; D not resolved. Trimming removed 4 bases from V and 3 bases from J, with 11 bases in between. This CDR3 is 14 amino acids long. CDR1 and CDR2 (germline): SGHRS, YFSETQ. The CDR3 region is CASSPGLNNQPQHF. Written as DNA, the CDR3 is TGCGCCAGCAGCCCGGGCCTTAACAATCAGCCCCAGCATTTT.

V and J are TRBV5-6 and TRBJ2-7, with D possibly being TRBD1 (6 bases). This CDR3 has 12 residues. The V end lost 4 bases, the J end lost 6 bases, and 11 bases lay between the germline ends. CDR1 and CDR2 (germline): SGHDT, YYEEEE. The CDR3 DNA is TGTGCCAGCAGCGCAGGGGAGCTCGAGCAGTACTTC. Its translation: CASSAGELEQYF.

The chain has TRBV24-1 and TRBJ2-7; 7 bases are a match to TRBD1. In germline, CDR1 is KGHDR, CDR2 SFDVKD. The CDR3 is 15 residues long. Trimming took 5 bases from V and 0 from J; bases not matched to a gene: 6. In nucleotides, the CDR3 is TGTGCCACCAGTGCTAGAGGGACAGTCTCCTACGAGCAGTACTTC. It specifies CATSARGTVSYEQYF.

This clonotype was recorded at least ten times. V and J are TRBV20-1 and TRBJ2-7; TRBD1 might be the D (5 bases). CDR3 size: 13 residues. CDR1 is DFQATT and CDR2 is SNEGSKA in the germline V gene (reference sequence). Trimming left V 1 base short and J 5 bases short, with 12 bases between. CDR3 sequence: CSARGQGYNEQYF. CDR3 nucleotide sequence: TGCAGTGCTAGAGGGCAGGGCTACAACGAGCAGTACTTC.

A word on this clonotype: A read error may explain this, as a much larger clone is one base away. The chain uses TRBV10-3 and TRBJ2-7; 10 bases line up with TRBD1. After removal of 5 bases from V and 5 bases from J, the junction contained 6 bases not matched to a gene. Germline V gives CDR1 ENHRY, CDR2 SYGVKD. The CDR3 sequence is 14 residues long. CDR3 nucleotides: TGTGCCATCAGTCCGGGACAGGGGCGACACGAGCAGTACTTC. The encoded protein is CAISPGQGRHEQYF.

In its sample, this clonotype was seen a few times. The CDR3 protein is CASSSPWTGGFEKLFF. As DNA, the CDR3 is TGTGCCAGCAGCTCCCCCTGGACAGGGGGCTTTGAAAAACTGTTTTTT. The chain carries TRBV7-2 and TRBJ1-4, with 11 bases lining up with TRBD1. Germline V gene sequence: CDR1 SGHTA, CDR2 FQGNSA. With V trimmed by 4 bases and J by 7 bases, 8 bases remained unmatched. The CDR3 has 16 amino acids.

This clonotype appeared once. This chain uses TRBV2 with TRBJ1-2, with 7 bases aligning to TRBD1. Looked up from germline, CDR1 is SNHLY and CDR2 is FYNNEI. There are 14 residues in the CDR3. V lost 2 bases to trimming and J lost 4 bases; unmatched junction nucleotides: 4. CDR3 protein: CASSERTGAYGYTF. The CDR3 DNA reads as TGTGCCAGCAGTGAAAGGACAGGCGCCTATGGCTACACCTTC.